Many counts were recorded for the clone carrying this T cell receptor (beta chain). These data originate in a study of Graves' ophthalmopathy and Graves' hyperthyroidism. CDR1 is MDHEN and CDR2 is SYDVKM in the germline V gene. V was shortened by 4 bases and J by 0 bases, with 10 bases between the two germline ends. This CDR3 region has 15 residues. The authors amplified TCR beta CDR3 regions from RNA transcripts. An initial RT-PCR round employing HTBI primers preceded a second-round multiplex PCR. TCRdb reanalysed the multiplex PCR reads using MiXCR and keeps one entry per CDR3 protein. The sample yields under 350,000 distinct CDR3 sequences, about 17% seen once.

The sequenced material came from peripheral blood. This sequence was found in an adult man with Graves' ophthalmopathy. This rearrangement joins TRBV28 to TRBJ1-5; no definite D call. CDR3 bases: TGTGCCAGCAGTTGGGGATCGTATAGCAATCAGCCCCAGCATTTT. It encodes CASSWGSYSNQPQHF. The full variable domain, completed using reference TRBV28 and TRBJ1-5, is DVKVTQSSRYLVKRTGEKVFLECVQDMDHENMFWYRQDPGLGLRLIYFSYDVKMKEKGDIPEGYSVSREKKERFSLILESASTNQTSMYLCASSWGSYSNQPQHFGDGTRLSIL.